This T cell receptor (beta chain) emerged from a study of beta chain features in type 1 diabetes. CD4+ naive, central memory, regulatory and stem cell-like memory subsets were isolated by sorting on CD45RO/CCR7/CD25/CD127/CD95/CD27. Each population that was sorted was more than 95% pure. Per the germline V gene, CDR1 is SGDLS and CDR2 is YYNGEE. The CDR3 is 15 amino acids. Between the trimmed V and J ends, which lost 1 base and 2 bases, there was a span of 10 bases. Expressed TCRB transcripts got sequenced, as all isolated RNA was reverse transcribed. About 3.57 million reads were obtained on average from naive, central memory and regulatory T cell samples. Profiled with immunoSEQ multiplex PCR; TCRdb holds only in-frame clones, not every one. Here the sample spans 600,000 to 650,000 clones, about 14% being singletons.

The specimen was naive CD4+ T cells from blood. The TCR was taken from a man aged 18 to 30 in good health. This chain links TRBV9 with TRBJ2-1, with D unclear. The CDR3 DNA reads as TGTGCCAGCAGCGTATCAAGGGTCACCTACAATGAGCAGTTCTTC. Translating it yields CASSVSRVTYNEQFF.